This T cell receptor (beta chain) was identified during a study of Ad26.COV2.S vaccination and SARS-CoV-2 variants. Study summary: Donor got 5x10^10 or 1x10^11 viral particles of Ad26.COV2.S.

Germline V gives CDR1 SGHRS, CDR2 YFSETQ. V trimming: 4 bases; J trimming: 0 bases; junction bases outside the gene matches: 5. The CDR3 runs to 16 residues. Treatment in this sample: roughly 19 received Ad26.COV2.S at low or high dose, single or two shots; a few received placebo; per-sample allocation not given. Each sample was drawn 63 days after the first injection (of vaccine or placebo). The repertoire was sequenced with immunoSEQ multiplex PCR; TCRdb's copy has only in-frame clones and lacks some. The table records some 480,000 clones, around 85% of them present only once. Sequences were derived from peripheral blood, sampled in a trial of Ad26.COV2.S vaccine versus placebo. This clonotype was obtained from a person between 18 and 65 years old who received the Ad26.COV2.S COVID-19 vaccine or a placebo. J is TRBJ2-1 and V is TRBV5-1, with 9 nucleotides matching TRBD2. The CDR3: CASSRYSGSSYNEQFF. In DNA, the CDR3 is TGCGCCAGCAGCAGGTATAGCGGGAGCTCCTACAATGAGCAGTTCTTC.